These T cell receptor beta chains were read from a single sample in a study of regulatory dendritic cells for organ transplantation. Some clones are missing from TCRdb's copy, which holds only in-frame ones; the method was immunoSEQ multiplex PCR. The sample yields 22,000 or so clones, 74% seen once. The sample consisted of memory CD4+ T cells from blood. Every receptor here comes from a human donor in good health. The conserved cysteine and the conserved F or W are not part of the CDR3 here.

V	J	CDR3
TRBV6-1	TRBJ2-3	ASSDVGQGGGTQY
TRBV5-8	TRBJ2-1	ASSLGLAGGKDEQF
TRBV4-2	TRBJ1-1	ASSQDGRVGF
TRBV18	TRBJ1-5	ASSPPAANQPQH
TRBV4-3	TRBJ1-5	ASSQDTGAHQPQH
TRBV19	TRBJ1-2	ASFSQGNLGYT
TRBV11-3	TRBJ2-1	ASSSGTSGATEQF
TRBV21-1	TRBJ1-1	ASSLRGQVRGNTEAF
TRBV28	TRBJ1-1	ASMAFMNTEAF
TRBV5-1	TRBJ1-1	ASSPGEGLGTEAF
TRBV9	TRBJ1-2	ASSVIRGRGYT
TRBV4-3	TRBJ1-6	ASSQDRGTVNNSPLH
TRBV6-1	TRBJ1-3	ASSFRFRGGNTIY
TRBV7-6	TRBJ1-3	ASSLAGGAGNTIY
TRBV2	TRBJ2-5	ASRKSTSGGAGETQY
TRBV29-1	TRBJ2-5	SVEFSRETQY
TRBV4-2	TRBJ2-3	ASSQGTSGGAYDTQY
TRBV6-5	TRBJ2-1	ASSLDRVNEQF
TRBV7-8	TRBJ1-1	ASSLLGAMRTEAF
TRBV28	TRBJ1-2	ASSFQGANYGYT
TRBV9	TRBJ1-3	ASSPTLKTGTSGNTIY
TRBV4-2	TRBJ2-4	ASSQDPAGAKNIQY
TRBV5-1	TRBJ1-1	ASSFNGRGQGTEAF
TRBV29-1	TRBJ1-1	SVVPGSMNSEAF
TRBV2	TRBJ1-6	ASSGDRGLGSPLH
TRBV2	TRBJ2-5	ASAYQETQY
TRBV5-1	TRBJ2-7	ASSLAGDSAYEQY
TRBV7-6	TRBJ2-2	ASSLLGHNTGELF
TRBV10-3	TRBJ1-2	ATRDRTDGYT
TRBV6-6	TRBJ2-3	ASSYFTGDTQY
TRBV18	TRBJ1-2	ASSLGTGNGYT
TRBV29-1	TRBJ1-1	SGMGSGTEAF
TRBV9	TRBJ1-5	ASSVGAGESNQPQH
TRBV27	TRBJ1-2	ASSFLERGGYT
TRBV2	TRBJ1-1	ASSTDRGAF
TRBV5-1	TRBJ2-2	ASSLSEVNTGELF
TRBV7-2	TRBJ2-3	ASMPTGGTDTQY
TRBV9	TRBJ2-1	ASSVFPSNEQF
TRBV2	TRBJ2-7	ASSEAGTLSYEQY
TRBV6-1	TRBJ2-5	ASSESPSQGETQY
TRBV5-8	TRBJ2-3	ASTLFRTDTQY
TRBV4-1	TRBJ1-4	ASSQAQGGEKLF
TRBV15	TRBJ1-5	ATSRVRTGQPQH
TRBV6-6	TRBJ2-2	ASSYKPRGTGELF
TRBV2	TRBJ1-3	ASSGGWGRNTIY
TRBV25-1	TRBJ2-5	ASSELSGGGGFETQY
TRBV2	TRBJ2-3	ASREDRESTDTQY
TRBV7-9	TRBJ1-2	ASSLDIYGYT
TRBV5-1	TRBJ2-3	ASRRTSGGTDTQY
TRBV10-3	TRBJ1-5	AISEETPDSNQPQH
TRBV28	TRBJ2-1	ASSSEGRGSLYNEQF
TRBV27	TRBJ1-2	ASRRTGARNYGYT
TRBV6-5	TRBJ1-5	ASSYSGIEQPQH
TRBV11-3	TRBJ2-2	ASTRDRATTGELF
TRBV18	TRBJ1-6	ASSPRSQENSPLH